This T cell receptor beta chain comes out of a study of cytomegalovirus exposure and HLA in healthy donors. Study-level points and caveats: Specificity for CMV antigens was confirmed in vitro for a few of the CMV-associated chains.

Sequencing used immunoSEQ multiplex PCR; TCRdb keeps in-frame clones, though not all of them. The repertoire consists of 150,000 to 200,000 clones, with about 90% occurring once and the leading ten covering 3.5% to 4.5%. Note on this clone: Its antigen is undetermined.

The CDR3 extends over 14 amino acids. Material for sequencing was PBMCs. The chain couples TRBV21-1 to TRBJ2-7; the table's D call, TRBD1, was not checked against the DNA. TRBV21-1 is a recognized pseudogene. The receptor was isolated from a man younger than 35 in good health and CMV-seropositive. For the CDR3, the DNA is TGTGCCAGCAGCAAATCGAACAGGCCCTACGAGCAGTACTTC. Translated, it gives CASSKSNRPYEQYF.